A single sample is the source of the 20 T cell receptor beta chains below, sequenced in a study of CD8 T cells in ankylosing spondylitis. Whole-study findings and limits: Seven to nine highly homologous variants made up a TCR beta motif, and this motif appeared characteristic of ankylosing spondylitis blood.

No antigen has been identified for these receptors. TCRdb reprocessed the 5' RACE reads via MiXCR and lists one record per CDR3 protein. The table lists about 210,000 distinct CDR3 sequences, 5.5% to 7.5% of them singletons, with over 12% in the top ten. Sequences were obtained from blood, either unsorted or a sorted T cell fraction (not recorded which). The source of these receptors is a male donor with ankylosing spondylitis.

Many counts were recorded for this clonotype. The chain couples TRBV9 to TRBJ2-7, with 7 bases lining up with TRBD1. This CDR3 has 15 residues. V was pared by 3 bases and J by 2 bases, with 8 bases of the junction left unmatched. Germline V gene data show CDR1 as SGDLS and CDR2 as YYNGEE. The CDR3 nucleotides are TGTGCCAGCAGCGCAGGCAGGGACAGAGCCTACGAGCAGTACTTC. This gives the protein CASSAGRDRAYEQYF.

This clonotype was observed a handful of times. This sequence joins TRBV29-1 and TRBJ2-7; 8 nucleotides agree with TRBD1. V was pared by 2 bases and J by 0 bases, with 0 bases of the junction left unmatched. This CDR3 region has 13 residues. Germline-derived CDR1 and CDR2 are SQVTM and ANQGSEA. CDR3 sequence (DNA): TGCAGCGTTGAAACAGGGGGCTCCTACGAGCAGTACTTC. Protein product: CSVETGGSYEQYF.

The chain is built from TRBV27 and TRBJ2-1; D might be TRBD2 (6 bases). In germline, CDR1 is MNHEY, CDR2 SMNVEV (reference sequence). The V and J ends lost 3 bases and 9 bases respectively, with 21 bases between them. This CDR3 contains 16 residues. CDR3 loop: CASSLSREKQYGEQFF. For the CDR3, the DNA is TGTGCCAGCAGTTTGTCCCGGGAGAAACAATACGGTGAGCAGTTCTTC.

This clonotype was counted at least ten times. The gene calls are TRBV20-1 and TRBJ2-7; 7 bases match TRBD1. Germline CDR1 and CDR2: DFQATT and SNEGSKA (reference sequence). V lost 5 bases, J lost 4 bases, and 8 bases stayed unmatched. The CDR3 contains 13 residues. As DNA, the CDR3 is TGCAGTGCTCCCGGGACAGCCTTTTACGAGCAGTACTTC. Translation gives CSAPGTAFYEQYF.

This clonotype has at least ten counts. The chain is built from TRBV20-1 and TRBJ1-2, with no clear D. Trimming removed 0 bases from V and 4 bases from J, with 15 bases in between. CDR3 length: 15 residues. Germline CDR1 and CDR2: DFQATT and SNEGSKA (reference sequence). CDR3 bases: TGCAGTGCTAGAGATCACGGGTCCGACCTCTATGGCTACACCTTC. Protein: CSARDHGSDLYGYTF.

The V call is TRBV2, the J call TRBJ2-7; the D call may be TRBD1 or TRBD2 (5 bases each). This CDR3 spans 12 amino acids. Trimming removed 10 bases at V and 3 bases at J, with 13 bases between. Germline V gene sequence: CDR1 SNHLY, CDR2 FYNNEI. As DNA, the CDR3 is TGTGCCACCTCCCTGAGGGGCTACGAGCAGTACTTC. Translated, it gives CATSLRGYEQYF.

There are many counts of this clonotype. The gene calls are TRBV9 and TRBJ2-1, with no clear D. This CDR3 contains 15 residues. The V gene lost 0 bases and the J gene lost 5 bases, with 12 bases spanning the gap. Germline CDR1 is SGDLS and CDR2 is YYNGEE. In DNA form, the CDR3 reads TGTGCCAGCAGCGTAGCGGCCGGAACCAACAATGAGCAGTTCTTC. This codes for CASSVAAGTNNEQFF.

There are many counts of this clonotype. V gene TRBV28 combines with J gene TRBJ2-7; TRBD2 aligns across 7 bases. This CDR3 has 13 residues. Germline V gene lookup returns CDR1 MDHEN and CDR2 SYDVKM. V gave up 4 bases and J gave up 1 base; unmatched junction bases: 1. CDR3 sequence: CASSYGRSYEQYF. The CDR3 DNA is TGTGCCAGCAGTTACGGGAGGTCCTACGAGCAGTACTTC.

This clonotype was counted at least ten times. This chain uses TRBV30 with TRBJ2-5, with a possible D match to TRBD2 (5 bases). Germline V lookup: CDR1 GTSNPN, CDR2 SVGIG (reference sequence). The CDR3 length is 13 residues. Deletions cut 5 bases from V and 7 bases from J, with 17 bases between. This chain's CDR3 is CAWGGEGAGTQYF. In nucleotides, the CDR3 is TGTGCCTGGGGCGGCGAGGGAGCAGGGACCCAGTACTTC.

This clonotype was observed at least ten times. The rearrangement links TRBV5-1 to TRBJ1-1; D is unclear. The CDR3 covers 15 residues. Germline V lookup: CDR1 SGHRS, CDR2 YFSETQ. Trimming took 2 bases from V and 0 from J, leaving 11 bases between them. This CDR3 is CASSFSNGLNTEAFF. The CDR3 nucleotides read TGCGCCAGCAGCTTTAGCAACGGGCTGAACACTGAAGCTTTCTTT. Looking up the rest from reference TRBV5-1 and TRBJ1-1 gives the full variable domain: KAGVTQTPRYLIKTRGQQVTLSCSPISGHRSVSWYQQTPGQGLQFLFEYFSETQRNKGNFPGRFSGRQFSNSRSEMNVSTLELGDSALYLCASSFSNGLNTEAFFGQGTRLTVV.

A few counts support this clonotype. The chain has TRBV7-9 and TRBJ2-7; D perhaps matches TRBD2 (6 bases). The V gene's germline CDR1 is SEHNR and CDR2 FQNEAQ (reference sequence). The CDR3 contains 14 residues. The V and J ends lost 1 base and 6 bases respectively, with 13 bases between them. CDR3 residues: CASSLGGIAREQYF. In nucleotides, the CDR3 is TGTGCCAGCAGCTTAGGCGGGATTGCTCGCGAGCAGTACTTC.

This chain links TRBV5-1 with TRBJ1-2; possibly TRBD1 for D (6 bases). CDR1 is SGHRS, CDR2 YFSETQ, per germline. The CDR3 is 14 amino acids. V gave up 4 bases and J gave up 7 bases, with 17 bases separating them. CDR3 sequence (DNA): TGCGCCAGCAGCCCCGAAGGGGGATCTGCTGGCTACACCTTC. Its protein product is CASSPEGGSAGYTF.

This clonotype was observed a few times. This chain links TRBV6-1 with TRBJ2-7; possible D gene TRBD1, 6 bases. Germline assignment: CDR1 MNHNS and CDR2 SASEGT. Trimming cost V 6 bases and J 2 bases, with 14 bases left between them. The CDR3 spans 14 residues. CDR3 in DNA: TGTGCCAGCAGGCCCCGGGACACCCCCTACGAGCAGTACTTC. It is translated as CASRPRDTPYEQYF.

This clonotype was detected ten times or more. The genes are TRBV20-1 and TRBJ2-3, with D perhaps TRBD1 (5 bases). Germline CDR1 and CDR2: DFQATT and SNEGSKA (reference sequence). The CDR3 extends over 17 amino acids. V was cut by 3 bases and J by 2 bases, with 21 bases left in between. CDR3 amino acids: CSASLETQGAYTDTQYF. CDR3 coding DNA: TGCAGTGCTAGCCTGGAAACCCAGGGCGCGTACACAGATACGCAGTATTTT.

Ten or more counts support this clonotype. The CDR3 sequence is CSASSGTSSYNEQFF. DNA for the CDR3: TGCAGTGCATCGTCGGGCACCTCCTCCTACAATGAGCAGTTCTTC. This chain joins TRBV20-1 and TRBJ2-1, with unresolved D. The CDR3 length is 15 residues. The germline V and J ends were trimmed by 6 bases and 0 bases, with 15 bases remaining between them. CDR1 DFQATT and CDR2 SNEGSKA come from the germline V gene (reference sequence).

J is TRBJ2-1 and V is TRBV6-2 or TRBV6-3; TRBD2 aligns across 14 bases. Germline CDR1 is MNHEY and CDR2 is SVGEGT. J gave up 9 bases and V 2 bases, and 0 bases lay outside the gene matches. The CDR3 loop spans 14 amino acids. This chain's CDR3 is CASSYGTSGSEQFF. The CDR3 bases are TGTGCCAGCAGTTACGGGACTAGCGGGAGTGAGCAGTTCTTC.

This clonotype showed up many times. The CDR3 sequence is CASSRDRGEAYEQYF. Here the CDR3 DNA reads TGCGCCAGCAGCCGCGATAGGGGGGAGGCCTACGAGCAGTACTTC. V and J are TRBV4-3 and TRBJ2-7; either TRBD1 or TRBD2 may supply D (6 bases each). The V and J ends lost 4 bases and 2 bases respectively, with 15 bases between them. Germline loops: CDR1 LGHNA, CDR2 YSLEER. The CDR3 consists of 15 residues.

Many counts were recorded for this clonotype. This sequence joins TRBV10-3 and TRBJ2-5; 7 nucleotides line up with TRBD2. The CDR3 is made up of 14 amino acids. Germline CDR1 is ENHRY and CDR2 is SYGVKD. V shed 7 bases and J 4 bases; nucleotides not matched to a gene: 9. CDR3 protein: CAIKGRGSGETQYF. CDR3 bases: TGTGCCATCAAGGGTCGCGGGAGTGGAGAGACCCAGTACTTC.

This clonotype was detected ten times or more. This chain joins TRBV7-9 and TRBJ2-3, with TRBD1 matching over 7 bases. CDR3 length equals 11 residues. In germline, CDR1 is SEHNR, CDR2 FQNEAQ (reference sequence). Losses at the gene ends were 8 bases for V and 6 bases for J; bases not matched to a gene: 2. CDR3 DNA: TGTGCCAGCCTACAGGGGGATACGCAGTATTTT. Translated: CASLQGDTQYF.

The V call is TRBV12-3 or TRBV12-4, the J call TRBJ2-3; no firm D call. Trimming shortened V by 0 bases and J by 4 bases, and 8 bases separated the two germline ends. This CDR3 has 14 residues. CDR3 nucleotide sequence: TGTGCCAGCAGTTTAGCGCTCTTAGCAGATACGCAGTATTTT. It translates to CASSLALLADTQYF.